The present entry profiles one TCR beta chain with its context. Its antigen is still unknown. Per the germline V gene, CDR1 is SGHNT and CDR2 is YENEEA. V shed 5 bases and J shed 3 bases, with 13 bases lying between them. This CDR3 comprises 14 residues. These data originate in a study of T cell repertoires in cytomegalovirus infection. Background on the study: In public TCR beta signatures, there were indications of both CMV infection and matching HLA type.

TCRdb redid the calling of the reads with MiXCR, one entry per CDR3 protein. The sample yields 740,000 or so distinct CDR3 sequences, 35% seen once. Study-wide findings and caveats: It was HLA-C-restricted CMV-specific TCR beta clonotypes that dominated the response ex vivo. Carriage of CMV together with the relevant HLA was identifiable through cumulative public TCR beta family frequency.

This receptor was taken from a human donor in good health (CMV status not recorded). Some clones in this sample may be carry-over from other donors' samples. The sample comprised PBMCs. The chain uses TRBV11-3 and TRBJ1-1, with a weak D call TRBD1 (5 bases). The CDR3 DNA reads TGTGCCAGCAGCGCCGAAGGGGAAGACACTGAAGCTTTCTTT. This gives the protein CASSAEGEDTEAFF.